Below, 3 T cell receptor beta chains from the same sample are listed, as sequenced in a study of CD8 T cells in ankylosing spondylitis. TCRdb itself ran the 5' RACE reads through MiXCR, one entry per CDR3 protein. The top ten hold 9% to 15% of the sample, which has around 130,000 distinct CDR3 sequences, over 6.5% seen once. The sequencing input was blood, either unsorted or a sorted T cell fraction (not recorded which). Receptors originate from a male donor with ankylosing spondylitis or in good health (not recorded which).

This clonotype was seen at least ten times. The CDR3 is CASSVQGATNEQFF. The CDR3, as DNA: TGTGCCAGCAGCGTACAGGGGGCAACGAATGAGCAGTTCTTC. V gene TRBV5-5 combines with J gene TRBJ2-1; 9 bases fit TRBD1. There are 14 residues in the CDR3. The J segment lost 7 bases and the V segment lost 4 bases, leaving 6 bases of the junction unmatched. Looked up from germline, CDR1 is SGHKS and CDR2 is YYEKEE (reference sequence).

This clonotype showed up many times. The J gene is TRBJ2-5, the V gene TRBV5-1; possibly TRBD1 for D (6 bases). Germline CDR1 reads SGHRS; CDR2 reads YFSETQ. V lost 5 bases and J lost 1, with 12 bases in between. CDR3 size: 14 residues. The chain's CDR3 is CASRNGQIQETQYF. In nucleotides, the CDR3 is TGCGCCAGCAGAAACGGACAGATCCAAGAGACCCAGTACTTC.

This clonotype was counted ten times or more. The chain links TRBV7-2 to TRBJ1-2; possible D gene TRBD1, 5 bases. Trimming shortened V by 3 bases and J by 8 bases, and 10 bases separated the two germline ends. Germline V gives CDR1 SGHTA, CDR2 FQGNSA. CDR3 length: 12 residues. The CDR3 DNA is TGTGCCAGCAGCTTTCGGGGCGGCGGCTACACCTTC. It translates to CASSFRGGGYTF. Complete variable domain (other parts from reference TRBV7-2 and TRBJ1-2): GAGVSQSPSNKVTEKGKDVELRCDPISGHTALYWYRQSLGQGLEFLIYFQGNSAPDKSGLPSDRFSAERTGGSVSTLTIQRTQQEDSAVYLCASSFRGGGYTFGSGTRLTVV.